This TCR beta chain was captured by sequencing in a study of shared clonotypes between healthy human individuals (dated by TCRdb to about 2020). Broadly, across the study: The cohort included three men and two women between 18 and 49 years of age. For each donor, three plates each were used for CD4 naive and CD4 memory, two plates were used for CD8 naive, and one plate was used for CD8 memory. To estimate repertoire size and how much clonotypes are shared between individuals, the study performed deep sequencing of blood TCR repertoires from about 5 healthy adults. To increase sequencing depth and limit assay-specific biases, different laboratories used diverse techniques to prepare libraries and sequence TCR repertoires. Between about 0.94 and 8.9 billion PBMCs per donor were obtained by leukapheresis. Findings and caveats that apply to the study as a whole: Incomplete sequencing was indicated by rarefaction of sorted-subset datasets, despite the large sequencing depth. Larger estimated clonotype richness was generally found for naive subsets than for memory subsets. Sharing across a handful of donors was observed for approximately 5% of naive CD4, over 3% of naive CD8, 2% to 2.5% of memory CD4, and around 0.4% of memory CD8 clonotypes. Sampling was limited to blood, and TCR repertoires in tissue likely differ from TCR repertoires in blood. Pairwise subsampling led to the expectation that sequencing depth would affect the degree of clonotype sharing among donors. The genetic and exposure-history diversity represented was limited by the small number of donors. Compared with non-shared clonotypes, the clonotypes found in all four sorted-subset donors had higher generation probabilities.

CD8 naive samples were CD45RO-negative cells positively selected for CCR7, giving a CD45RA+CCR7+ population that excluded TemRA cells. Donors were healthy HIV-negative adults with no recently reported acute infections or vaccinations. All donors were Caucasian adults living in Nashville, Tennessee, USA. Blood was obtained by leukapheresis, after which PBMCs were separated by Ficoll-Histopaque density gradient centrifugation and cryopreserved in liquid nitrogen vapor phase. Purity and quantity of every magnetically sorted T cell population were checked by analytical flow cytometry. Genomic DNA was isolated from each sorted fraction and quantified by UV absorbance on a Nanodrop 2000c. Using the deep immunoSEQ assay, TCR CDR3 regions were amplified from genomic DNA by multiplex PCR. For each cell subset, the extracted genomic DNA was distributed evenly across all wells of several immunoSEQ 96-well plates, and each plate served as one replicate. For sorted subsets, about 200 ng genomic DNA, equal to 30,000 or so T cell genomes, was loaded into each replicate PCR. Purified libraries were measured with a Qubit 3.0 fluorometer, size-checked on a Bioanalyzer 2100, and measured again with the KAPA Library Quantification kit. Every immunoSEQ 96-well plate was sequenced on a dedicated single-read 150-cycle Illumina NextSeq 550 flow cell. Per the authors' processing: Because only junctional sequences without quality scores were contained in the immunoSEQ output, filtering matching that applied to full-length reads could not be performed. Sequences were annotated with PyIR, a Python wrapper for IgBLAST v1.9, and V/J genes and CDR3 were assigned using IMGT germline references. Reads with weak V/J assignments (E-value above 1e-6), missing CDR3, stop codons, out-of-frame junctions, or ambiguous translated residues were removed. V3J clonotypes were defined as sequences sharing the same inferred V gene, J gene, and CDR3 amino acid sequence. Percentage overlap between repertoires was computed as shared unique clonotypes divided by the size of the smaller repertoire. Three approaches were used to assess repertoire richness: RTK rarefaction, the Chao1 estimator, and Recon v2.1 estimates of unobserved clonotypes. For all TCRbeta clonotypes obtained by the gDNA method from four donors, generation probabilities were computed with OLGA. Imported from immuneACCESS, the table was reduced by TCRdb to in-frame sequences with V and J called. These copies leave out some clones; in studies compared against another copy, an unresolved V gene accounts for under half, and the cause of the remainder is not known. The V and J calls and clone size were taken over from that table, and D and trimming were inferred from the DNA. Here the sample has about 2.1 million clones; just over 90% occur a single time. The top ten clonotypes cover roughly 1.8% of the sample.

Looking up the germline V gene yields CDR1 SQVTM and CDR2 ANQGSEA. Measured from the cysteine to the phenylalanine, the CDR3 is 13 residues long. The read is trimmed to its CDR3 DNA, 39 bases read in frame from base 1. The trim is 0 bases for V and 0 bases for J, with a gap of 6 bases between the germline ends. About this clone: Its antigen target is currently unknown. No clone much larger than this one lies a single base away; base qualities are absent.

The rearranged segments are TRBV29-1 and TRBJ2-7; the D gene is unclear. The source of this sequence is a man younger than 30 in good health. Some clones in this sample may be carry-over from other donors' samples. Material for sequencing was naive CD8+ T cells from PBMCs. The cell subset or site label, read with the paper, signifies: CD45RA+CCR7+. The nucleotide sequence reads as follows: TGCAGCGTTGAAGACATGAGCTCCTACGAGCAGTACTTC. This codes for CSVEDMSSYEQYF.